Given below is one T cell receptor beta chain in context. The sample is drawn from a study of blood T cell repertoires in COVID-19. In the study overall: The study drew acute and convalescent COVID-19 samples from the United States, Italy and Spain.

As handled by the study authors: Amplifying reference gene primers gave estimates of nucleated cell counts. Clones were read by immunoSEQ multiplex PCR, and TCRdb kept only the in-frame ones, dropping some. The V and J calls and clone size are taken from that table; D and trimming were inferred from the DNA. This sample yields 85,000 to 110,000 clones, of which approximately 88% are seen a single time; approximately 3.4% belongs to the top ten. This receptor was obtained from an older woman with acute or convalescent COVID-19. The sequenced sample consisted of peripheral blood.

CDR3: CASSRLASPRRCEQYV. The CDR3 nucleotides are TGTGCCAGCAGCCGACTGGCCAGCCCCCGACGTTGCGAGCAGTACGTC. This chain joins TRBV21-1 and TRBJ2-7; the table's D call, TRBD2, was not checked against the DNA. TRBV21-1 is annotated as a pseudogene. The CDR3 sequence is 16 residues long.